This T cell receptor (beta chain) derives from a study of tumor and adjacent non-tumor tissue in lung cancer. Study-level points and caveats: Tumor tissue had significantly higher TCR diversity than normal lung.

The table lists this clonotype with many counts. No antigen is known for it. The template was RNA from unsorted bulk tissue. Germline V gene sequence: CDR1 LGHNA, CDR2 YNFKEQ. The CDR3 consists of 13 residues. The V and J ends lost 3 bases and 7 bases respectively, with 12 bases between them. A modified ARM-PCR protocol with three rounds of nested PCR amplified TCRbeta. TCRdb redid the calling of the multiplex PCR reads with MiXCR, one entry per CDR3 protein. The repertoire has about 200,000 distinct CDR3 sequences, 60% to 85% of them found once; the top ten carry 20% to 25%. Sequencing used lung tumor tissue. The TCR comes from a man aged 55-75 years with non-small cell lung cancer. V usage is TRBV4-2 and J usage is TRBJ1-2; D is uncertain. The CDR3 spells CASSQANTPGYTF. For the CDR3, the DNA is TGTGCCAGCAGCCAGGCGAATACTCCTGGCTACACCTTC.